A single sample is the source of the 13 T cell receptor beta chains below, sequenced in a study of blood T cell repertoires in COVID-19. The data were produced by immunoSEQ multiplex PCR, yet TCRdb's version contains in-frame clones alone and is incomplete. The sample records around 240,000 clones, about 90% being singletons. Sequencing input: peripheral blood. All receptors derive from a woman aged 25 to 39 who had recovered from COVID-19.

The chain uses TRBV3-1 (or the pseudogene TRBV3-2) and TRBJ2-3; tentative D call: TRBD2 (6 bases). Looked up from germline, CDR1 is LGHDT and CDR2 is YNNKEL (reference sequence). The CDR3 length is 13 residues. V gave up 4 bases and J gave up 4 bases, with 9 bases separating them. The CDR3 is CASSRGVSDTQYF. The DNA for the CDR3 is TGTGCCAGCAGCCGGGGGGTTTCAGATACGCAGTATTTT.

The chain recombines TRBV3-1 (or the pseudogene TRBV3-2) with TRBJ2-3; D gene unclear. CDR1 LGHDT and CDR2 YNNKEL come from the germline V gene (reference sequence). The CDR3 has 15 residues. Trimming stripped 0 bases from V and 0 bases from J, with 7 bases between. The CDR3 sequence is CASSQEGRSTDTQYF. CDR3 nucleotides: TGTGCCAGCAGCCAAGAGGGCCGCAGCACAGATACGCAGTATTTT.

The chain is built from TRBV9 and TRBJ1-1, with D unclear. CDR3 size: 13 residues. CDR1 and CDR2 from the germline V gene are SGDLS and YYNGEE. Trimming removed 4 bases at V and 0 bases at J, with 7 bases between. The CDR3 reads CASSPKMNTEAFF. The CDR3 DNA is TGTGCCAGCAGCCCAAAAATGAACACTGAAGCTTTCTTT.

J is TRBJ1-5 and V is TRBV19, with 7 bases that match TRBD1. Per the germline V gene, CDR1 is LNHDA and CDR2 is SQIVND (reference sequence). J was trimmed by 7 bases and V by 6 bases; bases with no gene match: 6. This CDR3 region has 13 residues. In nucleotides, the CDR3 is TGTGCCAGTAGAGACAGGGAAGGACAGCCCCAGCATTTT. Its protein product is CASRDREGQPQHF.

The chain combines TRBV5-4 with TRBJ1-4; D not resolved. Trimming removed 0 bases at V and 6 bases at J, with 6 bases between. CDR1 SGHNT and CDR2 YYREEE come from the germline V gene (reference sequence). The CDR3 is 13 residues long. The chain's CDR3 is CASSLGADEKLFF. As DNA, the CDR3 is TGTGCCAGCAGCTTGGGAGCTGATGAAAAACTGTTTTTT.

The rearrangement joins TRBV10-3 to TRBJ1-2; 7 bases line up with TRBD1. The CDR3 length is 15 residues. Germline V gives CDR1 ENHRY, CDR2 SYGVKD. The trim removed 5 bases at V and 5 bases at J, leaving 11 bases unmatched. CDR3 loop: CAISNQGERGYGYTF. The DNA of the CDR3 is TGTGCCATCAGTAACCAGGGGGAGCGAGGATATGGCTACACCTTC.

The V call is TRBV5-6, the J call TRBJ1-1, with 7 bases matching TRBD1. CDR3 length: 17 amino acids. V lost 0 bases, J lost 4 bases, and 12 bases stayed unmatched. Germline loops: CDR1 SGHDT, CDR2 YYEEEE. The CDR3 coding sequence is TGTGCCAGCAGCTTGGTCCGGACAGGTCGTATTCGCACTGAAGCTTTCTTT. Residues: CASSLVRTGRIRTEAFF. Supplemented by reference TRBV5-6 and TRBJ1-1, the full variable domain reads DAGVTQSPTHLIKTRGQQVTLRCSPKSGHDTVSWYQQALGQGPQFIFQYYEEEERQRGNFPDRFSGHQFPNYSSELNVNALLLGDSALYLCASSLVRTGRIRTEAFFGQGTRLTVV.

A remark on this clone: Compared with germline, one end of the junction differs, possibly owing to a read error. J is TRBJ2-7 and V is TRBV2, with a weak D call TRBD1 (6 bases). This CDR3 spans 15 amino acids. Germline V gene lookup returns CDR1 SNHLY and CDR2 FYNNEI. The CDR3 DNA follows: TGTGCCAGCACCGAAGGGGGTACAGCCGGCCTCGAGCCCCACTTC. Residues: CASTEGGTAGLEPHF.

V is TRBV12-5 and J is TRBJ2-7; D is unclear. The CDR3 has 12 amino acids. Trimming left V 6 bases short and J 6 bases short, with 12 bases between. Germline CDR1 is LGHNT and CDR2 is FRNRAP. CDR3 amino acids: CASGPEESEQYF. The CDR3 bases are TGTGCTAGTGGGCCCGAGGAGTCCGAGCAGTACTTC.

The table lists this clone with a few counts. The V and J genes are TRBV5-6 and TRBJ2-7; TRBD1 aligns across 10 bases. Germline CDR1 is SGHDT and CDR2 is YYEEEE. This CDR3 is built from 15 residues. J lost 1 base, V lost 4 bases, and 5 bases had no gene match. The CDR3 DNA sequence: TGTGCCAGCAGCGGGAAGGGACAGGGGTCCTACGAGCAGTACTTC. This encodes CASSGKGQGSYEQYF.

The DNA for the CDR3 is TGTGCCAGCAGCTCGGGGGGGTTCTCCTTCGGATCTGAGTCAGATACGCAGTATTTT. It codes for CASSSGGFSFGSESDTQYF. The chain employs TRBV7-2 and TRBJ2-3; 8 bases match TRBD2. With 4 bases clipped from V and 4 bases from J, the junction kept 19 bases outside the gene matches. The germline V gene encodes CDR1 SGHTA and CDR2 FQGNSA. CDR3 length equals 19 residues.

This clone was detected only once. The chain joins TRBV9 to TRBJ1-1, with no clear D. Germline V gene lookup returns CDR1 SGDLS and CDR2 YYNGEE. CDR3 length: 15 amino acids. With 0 bases removed from V and 7 bases from J, the gap between germline ends came to 16 bases. The DNA for the CDR3 is TGTGCCAGCAGCGTAGGGTCAGGATCCGATCATGAAGCTTTCTTT. Its protein product is CASSVGSGSDHEAFF.

The J gene is TRBJ1-2, the V gene TRBV28; tentative D call: TRBD1 (5 bases). The CDR3 sequence is 15 residues long. Germline CDR1 and CDR2: MDHEN and SYDVKM. V was shortened by 5 bases and J by 5 bases, with 18 bases between the two germline ends. In DNA form, the CDR3 reads TGTGCCAGCAGTGCCTCGGGGGGAATTGAGTATGGCTACACCTTC. Residues: CASSASGGIEYGYTF.